Listed below are T cell receptor beta chains from one sample, sequenced in a study of blood T cell dynamics during melanoma immunotherapy. This table comes from immunoSEQ multiplex PCR, and its TCRdb copy is limited to in-frame clones, with some not included. This table holds approximately 15,000 clones, 70% to 90% found once. The sample consisted of blood, taken from a patient treated with checkpoint blockade. These receptors were collected from a human donor with melanoma. CDR3s include the opening cysteine and the closing phenylalanine or tryptophan.

j_call | v_call | cdr3_length | cdr3_aa
TRBJ1-1 | TRBV30 | 16 | CAWSELGGSRNTEAFF
TRBJ2-7 | TRBV2 | 14 | CASGSGGAAYEQYF
TRBJ2-3 | TRBV30 | 15 | CAWRGRGGQSDTQYF
TRBJ2-5 | TRBV7-2 | 16 | CASSLGTISVGETQYF
TRBJ1-2 | TRBV25-1 | 14 | CASSEGQGAGGYTF
TRBJ2-3 | TRBV19 | 13 | CASSIEPPDTQYF
TRBJ2-2 | TRBV6-8 | 16 | CASRRQGQANTGELFF
TRBJ2-5 | TRBV19 | 12 | CASSKQGSTQYF
TRBJ2-1 | TRBV11-2 | 15 | CASSPPVDSTNEQFF
TRBJ2-3 | TRBV5-1 | 14 | CASSLLSSTDTQYF
TRBJ1-6 | TRBV2 | 16 | CASSDTPGGYNSPLHF
TRBJ1-1 | TRBV5-1 | 12 | CASSFDRTEAFF
TRBJ2-5 | TRBV6-6 | 15 | CASSYSPDSQETQYF
TRBJ2-3 | TRBV2 | 15 | CASSASGPSTDTQYF
TRBJ1-4 | TRBV5-4 | 16 | CASSFGTGATNEKLFF
TRBJ2-7 | TRBV2 | 13 | CASRRTVLYEQYF
TRBJ2-2 | TRBV7-2 | 17 | CASSLVAGAKGAGELFF
TRBJ1-4 | TRBV9 | 14 | CASSAGGTNEKLFF
TRBJ2-5 | TRBV15 | 18 | CATSRAFLRGTEAETQYF
TRBJ2-7 | TRBV5-6 | 14 | CASSLGRQSYEQYF
TRBJ1-2 | TRBV5-1 | 16 | CASSPGGSGVNYGYTF
TRBJ2-6 | TRBV19 | 16 | CASTTQGRSGANVLTF
TRBJ1-2 | TRBV6-7 | 9 | CAPPLGYTF
TRBJ1-1 | TRBV29-1 | 15 | CSVEDRTGGSTEAFF
TRBJ2-5 | TRBV18 | 14 | CASSPPGSSETQYF
TRBJ1-4 | TRBV18 | 15 | CASSPGAYGGEKLFF
TRBJ2-5 | TRBV5-1 | 13 | CASSLVQRETQYF
TRBJ1-1 | TRBV5-4 | 13 | CASSLAGNRGAFF
TRBJ2-7 | TRBV7-2 | 13 | CASSSNSGTEQYF
TRBJ2-5 | TRBV7-2 | 14 | CASSSVNRGQTQYF
TRBJ1-4 | TRBV27 | 15 | CASSLSPRTGEKLFF
TRBJ2-7 | TRBV18 | 15 | CASSPPMGQSHEQYF
TRBJ2-2 | TRBV5-1 | 15 | CASRGQGAPTGELFF
TRBJ2-1 | TRBV4-1 | 19 | CASSQETSGGAYLSREQFF
TRBJ1-1 | TRBV10-3 | 15 | CAISAGQGMNTEAFF
TRBJ1-3 | TRBV7-2 | 16 | CASSLAGGLLGNTIYF
TRBJ1-2 | TRBV7-2 | 14 | CASKLNREYYGYTF
TRBJ2-6 | TRBV27 | 16 | CASSLEGDPGANVLTF
TRBJ1-1 | TRBV2 | 13 | CASTLDTSTEAFF
TRBJ1-5 | TRBV2 | 15 | CASSEDGQGTSPQHF
TRBJ2-5 | TRBV9 | 14 | CASSKDPLGETQYF
TRBJ1-1 | TRBV7-9 | 14 | CASSLVPGNTEAFF
TRBJ2-5 | TRBV11-2 | 16 | CASSPGTGDAQETQYF
TRBJ2-3 | TRBV7-2 | 14 | CASSLQGGRDTQYF
TRBJ1-5 | TRBV10-1 | 15 | CASSPGLSSHQPQHF
TRBJ2-5 | TRBV7-2 | 15 | CASSSGSGGGETQYF
TRBJ1-3 | TRBV5-1 | 16 | CASSPDGQVSGNTIYF